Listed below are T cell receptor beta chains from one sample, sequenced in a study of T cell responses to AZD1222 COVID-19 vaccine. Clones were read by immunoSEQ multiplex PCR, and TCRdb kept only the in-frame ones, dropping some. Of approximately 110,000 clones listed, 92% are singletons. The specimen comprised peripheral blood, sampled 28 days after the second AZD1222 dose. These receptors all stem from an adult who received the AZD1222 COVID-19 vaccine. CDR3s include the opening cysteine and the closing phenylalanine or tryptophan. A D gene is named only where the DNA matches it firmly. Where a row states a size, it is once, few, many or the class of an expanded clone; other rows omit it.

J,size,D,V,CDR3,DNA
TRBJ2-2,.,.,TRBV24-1,CATSGGANTGELFF,TGTGCCACCAGTGGGGGAGCGAACACCGGGGAGCTGTTTTTT
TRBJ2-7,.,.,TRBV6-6,CASSYGRQGSYEQYF,TGTGCCAGCAGTTACGGGAGACAAGGCTCCTACGAGCAGTACTTC
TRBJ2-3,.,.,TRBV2,CASSEARADTQYF,TGTGCCAGCAGTGAAGCGCGGGCAGATACGCAGTATTTT
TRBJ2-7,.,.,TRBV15,CATSGTRLEFYEQYF,TGTGCCACCAGCGGAACAAGGTTGGAGTTCTACGAGCAGTACTTC
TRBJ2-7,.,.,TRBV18,CASSPGGSYEQYF,TGTGCCAGCTCACCAGGAGGGTCCTACGAGCAGTACTTC
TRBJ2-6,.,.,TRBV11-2,CASSPTYSGANVLTF,TGTGCCAGCAGCCCTACCTACTCTGGGGCCAACGTCCTGACTTTC
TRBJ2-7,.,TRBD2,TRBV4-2,CASSQDLSGAREQYF,TGTGCCAGCAGCCAAGATTTGAGCGGGGCGCGAGAGCAGTACTTC
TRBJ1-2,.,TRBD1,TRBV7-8,CASSSQGQGFYGYTF,TGTGCCAGCAGCTCCCAGGGACAGGGGTTCTATGGCTACACCTTC
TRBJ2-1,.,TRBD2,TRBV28,CASSFHPGGVSGRLGGNEQFF,TGTGCCAGCAGTTTTCACCCGGGCGGGGTTAGCGGGAGGCTCGGGGGTAATGAGCAGTTCTTC
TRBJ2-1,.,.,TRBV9,CASSAISSYNEQFF,TGTGCCAGCAGCGCGATAAGCTCCTACAATGAGCAGTTCTTC
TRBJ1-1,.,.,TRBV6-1,CASSEGTQRTEAFF,TGTGCCAGCAGTGAAGGAACACAGAGAACTGAAGCTTTCTTT
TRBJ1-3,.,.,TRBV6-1,CASSGGWGGGAGNTIYF,TGTGCCAGCAGTGGAGGCTGGGGTGGGGGGGCTGGAAACACCATATATTTT
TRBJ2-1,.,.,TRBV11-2,CASSGEISWNEQFF,TGTGCCAGCTCGGGGGAGATTTCGTGGAATGAGCAGTTCTTC
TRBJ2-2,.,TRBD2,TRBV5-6,CASSFPTSGGVTGELFF,TGTGCCAGCAGCTTCCCGACTAGCGGGGGGGTAACCGGGGAGCTGTTTTTT
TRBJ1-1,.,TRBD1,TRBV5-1,CASSLGGTGVNTEAFF,TGCGCCAGCAGCTTGGGAGGGACAGGGGTGAACACTGAAGCTTTCTTT
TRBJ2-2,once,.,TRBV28,CASGGVTGELFF,TGTGCCAGCGGAGGGGTAACCGGGGAGCTGTTTTTT
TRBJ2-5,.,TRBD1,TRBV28,CASLNRQGGETQYF,TGTGCCAGCTTAAACCGACAGGGTGGCGAGACCCAGTACTTC
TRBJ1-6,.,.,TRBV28,CASSRPTQGPRHLNSPLHF,TGTGCCAGCAGTCGTCCTACCCAGGGTCCCCGCCACCTTAATTCACCCCTCCACTTT
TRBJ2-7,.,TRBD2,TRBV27,CASSTRLAVLYEQYF,TGTGCCAGCAGTACTAGACTAGCGGTACTCTACGAGCAGTACTTC
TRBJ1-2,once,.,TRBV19,CASNPNRDGNYGYTF,TGTGCCAGTAATCCTAACAGGGATGGAAACTATGGCTACACCTTC
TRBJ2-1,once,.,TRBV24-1,CATSDPGSDNEQFF,TGTGCCACCAGTGATCCAGGGTCGGACAATGAGCAGTTCTTC
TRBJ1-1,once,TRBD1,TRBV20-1,CSASRGDRNTEAFF,TGCAGTGCTAGTAGGGGGGACAGGAACACTGAAGCTTTCTTT
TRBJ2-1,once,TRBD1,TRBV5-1,CASTTGVSNEQFF,TGCGCCAGCACGACAGGGGTGAGCAATGAGCAGTTCTTC
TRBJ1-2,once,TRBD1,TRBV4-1,CASSPRQGTYGYTF,TGCGCCAGCAGCCCAAGACAGGGGACCTATGGCTACACCTTC
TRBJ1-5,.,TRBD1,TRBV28,CASSSGQGEQPQHF,TGTGCCAGCTCCTCCGGACAGGGGGAACAGCCCCAGCATTTT
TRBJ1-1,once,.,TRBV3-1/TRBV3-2,CASSLRGNTEAFF,TGTGCCAGCAGCCTTCGGGGGAACACTGAAGCTTTCTTT
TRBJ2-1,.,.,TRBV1,CTSPTSGRHNEQFF,TGCACCAGCCCGACTAGCGGGAGGCACAATGAGCAGTTCTTC
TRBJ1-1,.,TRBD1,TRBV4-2,CASSQAGTGHWRVNTEAFF,TGTGCCAGCAGCCAAGCCGGGACAGGGCACTGGAGGGTTAACACTGAAGCTTTCTTT
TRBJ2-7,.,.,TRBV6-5,CASSIDTGEQYF,TGTGCCAGCAGTATTGATACGGGGGAGCAGTACTTC
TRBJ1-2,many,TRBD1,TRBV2,CASSEGQGRYGYTF,TGTGCCAGCAGCGAAGGACAGGGCCGCTATGGCTACACCTTC
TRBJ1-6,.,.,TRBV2,CASILSSYNSPLHF,TGTGCCAGCATTCTCAGCTCCTATAATTCACCCCTCCACTTT
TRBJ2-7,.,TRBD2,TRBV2,CASSTGTNRFEQYF,TGTGCCAGCAGTACCGGGACTAATCGTTTCGAGCAGTACTTC
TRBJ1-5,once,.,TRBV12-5,CASGFSNQPQHF,TGTGCTAGTGGTTTCAGCAATCAGCCCCAGCATTTT
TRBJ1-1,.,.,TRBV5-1,CASSLVGGQGWTEAFF,TGCGCCAGCAGCTTGGTAGGTGGTCAGGGTTGGACTGAAGCTTTCTTT
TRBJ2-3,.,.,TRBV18,CASSPASADTQYF,TGTGCCAGCTCACCTGCGTCGGCAGATACGCAGTATTTT
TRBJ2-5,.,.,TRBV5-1,CASSGIGTPQETQYF,TGCGCCAGCAGCGGGATCGGGACACCTCAAGAGACCCAGTACTTC
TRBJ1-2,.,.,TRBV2,CASSERQYYGYTF,TGTGCCAGCAGTGAACGGCAGTACTATGGCTACACCTTC
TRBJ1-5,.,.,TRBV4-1,CASRPTGLDNQPQHF,TGCGCCAGCAGGCCCACAGGGCTTGACAATCAGCCCCAGCATTTT
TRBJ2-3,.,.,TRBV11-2,CASSSGVGARTDTQYF,TGTGCCAGCAGCTCTGGCGTCGGGGCCCGCACAGATACGCAGTATTTT